Shown below are 21 T cell receptor beta chains from a single sample sequenced in a study of shared clonotypes between healthy human individuals. Naive CD8 cells comprised CD45RO-negative, CCR7-positively selected cells, excluding terminally differentiated effector memory CD45RA+ cells. The method was immunoSEQ multiplex PCR; TCRdb's version includes in-frame clones alone and lacks a portion of them. There are 2 million to 2.5 million clones in the sample; roughly 91% occur only once, and 1.7% lies in the top ten. Sequenced material: naive CD8+ T cells from PBMCs. The receptors come from a man aged 18 to 35 in good health. Some clones in this sample may be carry-over from other donors' samples.

The chain links TRBV5-1 to TRBJ1-1, with 10 bases fitting TRBD1. Germline assignment: CDR1 SGHRS and CDR2 YFSETQ. Trimming took 2 bases from V and 0 from J; bases not matched to a gene: 7. The CDR3 length is 17 residues. This CDR3 reads CASSFIDRGRLNTEAFF. In DNA, the CDR3 is TGCGCCAGCAGCTTTATCGACAGGGGGCGGTTGAACACTGAAGCTTTCTTT. The variable domain in full, completed from reference TRBV5-1 and TRBJ1-1, reads KAGVTQTPRYLIKTRGQQVTLSCSPISGHRSVSWYQQTPGQGLQFLFEYFSETQRNKGNFPGRFSGRQFSNSRSEMNVSTLELGDSALYLCASSFIDRGRLNTEAFFGQGTRLTVV.

CDR3 coding DNA: TGTGCCAGCAGCGGAGCCGGGACTAGCGACCGCCTATACGACGAGACCCAGTACTTC. Its protein product is CASSGAGTSDRLYDETQYF. V and J are TRBV9 and TRBJ2-5; the match to TRBD2 covers 10 bases. V was clipped by 3 bases and J by 5 bases; unmatched bases: 19. CDR1 and CDR2 (germline): SGDLS, YYNGEE. The CDR3 is 19 amino acids. The full variable domain, completed using reference TRBV9 and TRBJ2-5, is DSGVTQTPKHLITATGQRVTLRCSPRSGDLSVYWYQQSLDQGLQFLIQYYNGEERAKGNILERFSAQQFPDLHSELNLSSLELGDSALYFCASSGAGTSDRLYDETQYFGPGTRLLVL.

V gene TRBV9 combines with J gene TRBJ2-6; D is ambiguous. CDR3 length: 14 amino acids. The germline V gene encodes CDR1 SGDLS and CDR2 YYNGEE. V lost 1 base, J lost 4 bases, and 6 bases lay in between. DNA of the CDR3: TGTGCCAGCAGCGTATCAGCGGGGGCCAACGTCCTGACTTTC. This sequence encodes CASSVSAGANVLTF.

The rearrangement links TRBV10-3 to TRBJ2-7, with TRBD2 identical over 9 bases. J was trimmed by 3 bases and V by 3 bases; bases with no gene match: 12. CDR1 is ENHRY and CDR2 is SYGVKD in the germline V gene. The CDR3 has 17 residues. CDR3 residues: CAISDPIAGEEGYEQYF. Here the CDR3 DNA reads TGTGCCATCAGTGATCCAATAGCGGGAGAAGAAGGCTACGAGCAGTACTTC.

This chain uses TRBV5-5 with TRBJ2-7; 7 nucleotides match TRBD1. This CDR3 has 15 residues. V shed 4 bases, J shed 0 bases, and the junction held 7 bases outside the gene matches. CDR1 and CDR2 (germline): SGHKS, YYEKEE (reference sequence). DNA of the CDR3: TGTGCCAGCAGCGCACCGGGACAGAGCTCCTACGAGCAGTACTTC. Translating gives CASSAPGQSSYEQYF. Variable domain in full (rest from reference TRBV5-5 and TRBJ2-7): DAGVTQSPTHLIKTRGQQVTLRCSPISGHKSVSWYQQVLGQGPQFIFQYYEKEERGRGNFPDRFSARQFPNYSSELNVNALLLGDSALYLCASSAPGQSSYEQYFGPGTRLTVT.

V is TRBV29-1 and J is TRBJ2-2; D gene uncertain. V dropped 3 bases and J dropped 6 bases, with 11 bases sitting between them. Germline values: CDR1 SQVTM, CDR2 ANQGSEA. The CDR3 has 13 residues. The CDR3 protein is CSVESPSSGELFF. CDR3 in DNA: TGCAGCGTTGAGTCGCCCAGCTCCGGGGAGCTGTTTTTT.

This chain connects TRBV2 to TRBJ2-7, with TRBD1 matching 9 bases. Germline CDR1 and CDR2: SNHLY and FYNNEI. J gave up 4 bases and V 10 bases, and 8 bases lay outside the gene matches. The CDR3 is 13 residues long. The DNA of the CDR3 is TGTGCCACCGGGGGACAGGGCGATTACGAGCAGTACTTC. Its protein product is CATGGQGDYEQYF. The variable domain in full, completed from reference TRBV2 and TRBJ2-7, reads EPEVTQTPSHQVTQMGQEVILRCVPISNHLYFYWYRQILGQKVEFLVSFYNNEISEKSEIFDDQFSVERPDGSNFTLKIRSTKLEDSAMYFCATGGQGDYEQYFGPGTRLTVT.

In DNA, the CDR3 is TGTGCCAGTAGCGACCCAAAGACTAGCGGGAGGTACAATGAGCAGTTCTTC. It specifies CASSDPKTSGRYNEQFF. The chain combines TRBV19 with TRBJ2-1, with TRBD2 identical over 13 bases. V dropped 6 bases and J dropped 4; count of bases not matched to a gene: 9. This CDR3 contains 17 residues. Germline CDR1 LNHDA, CDR2 SQIVND (reference sequence).

V and J are TRBV13 and TRBJ1-3; 11 bases map to TRBD1. Per the germline V gene, CDR1 is PRHDT and CDR2 is FYEKMQ (reference sequence). There are 19 residues in the CDR3. J was trimmed by 2 bases and V by 4 bases; bases with no gene match: 13. CDR3 region: CASSSTPGQGVLAGNTIYF. The CDR3 DNA is TGTGCCAGCAGCTCAACCCCGGGACAGGGGGTTCTGGCTGGAAACACCATATATTTT.

In its sample, this clone was seen once. The CDR3 region has the DNA TGTGCCAGCAGTAAATACAGGGTATCTCTCAACACCGGGGAGCTGTTTTTT. Protein product: CASSKYRVSLNTGELFF. The rearrangement uses TRBV21-1 and TRBJ2-2; the table names TRBD1, a call not compared with the DNA. TRBV21-1 is assigned pseudogene status. This CDR3 is 17 amino acids long.

In its sample, this clone was seen once. The chain joins TRBV7-2 to TRBJ2-1; 10 bases map to TRBD1. The V gene end was trimmed by 8 bases and the J gene end by 10 bases; junction bases not matched to a gene: 17. The CDR3 covers 16 residues. Germline loops: CDR1 SGHTA, CDR2 FQGNSA. The CDR3 is CASHGPGTGVWGEQFF. The CDR3 nucleotides are TGTGCCAGCCACGGCCCCGGGACAGGGGTTTGGGGCGAGCAGTTCTTC.

V usage is TRBV9 and J usage is TRBJ2-1; TRBD2 aligns across 8 bases. This CDR3 region has 14 residues. V dropped 5 bases and J dropped 8; count of bases not matched to a gene: 9. Germline V lookup: CDR1 SGDLS, CDR2 YYNGEE. The CDR3 nucleotides read TGTGCCAGCAGTGGGCTAGCGGGTCGATATGAGCAGTTCTTC. Translating gives CASSGLAGRYEQFF.

V and J are TRBV7-8 and TRBJ2-7; TRBD1 might be the D (6 bases). The CDR3 totals 14 residues. Per the germline V gene, CDR1 is SGHVS and CDR2 is FQNEAQ. Trimming shortened V by 5 bases and J by 6 bases, and 17 bases separated the two germline ends. For the CDR3, the DNA is TGTGCCAGCAGCGGGCGGACAGACCCTTTCGAGCAGTACTTC. It codes for CASSGRTDPFEQYF.

Points on this clone: Other DNA sequences from this sample encode an identical CDR3 as well. V usage is TRBV5-1 and J usage is TRBJ2-7, with D possibly being TRBD1 or TRBD2 (5 bases each). Trimming stripped 3 bases from V and 3 bases from J, with 10 bases between. Germline values: CDR1 SGHRS, CDR2 YFSETQ. CDR3 length equals 13 residues. The CDR3 coding sequence is TGCGCCAGCAGCTGGGGAGACAGCTACGAGCAGTACTTC. Residues: CASSWGDSYEQYF.

The V call is TRBV7-2, the J call TRBJ1-5; TRBD1 agrees at 7 bases. This CDR3 has 12 amino acids. The V segment lost 3 bases and the J segment 11 bases; nucleotides outside the gene matches: 4. Germline V CDR1 and CDR2: SGHTA, FQGNSA. CDR3 nucleotide sequence: TGTGCCAGCAGCTTCGGTACAGGGGCCCAGCATTTT. Encoded protein: CASSFGTGAQHF.

On this clone: The identical CDR3 is also encoded by other nucleotide sequences in the sample. This chain connects TRBV28 to TRBJ2-7; the match to TRBD1 covers 10 bases. J was trimmed by 4 bases and V by 3 bases; bases with no gene match: 0. This CDR3 has 13 residues. Germline loops: CDR1 MDHEN, CDR2 SYDVKM. The CDR3 protein is CASSLDRGYEQYF. CDR3 nucleotides: TGTGCCAGCAGTTTGGACAGGGGGTACGAGCAGTACTTC.

The gene calls are TRBV27 and TRBJ1-1; D may be TRBD1 (5 bases). This CDR3 region has 13 residues. CDR1 is MNHEY and CDR2 is SMNVEV in the germline V gene (reference sequence). The ends were cut back, 6 bases at V and 10 bases at J, with 18 bases in the middle. CDR3: CASSPFGGHGAFF. The CDR3 DNA reads as TGTGCCAGCAGCCCCTTCGGGGGTCATGGAGCTTTCTTT.

For the CDR3, the DNA is TGTGCCTGGAGTGAGGGGCCCCACGGGGAGCTGTTTTTT. Its translation is CAWSEGPHGELFF. This sequence joins TRBV30 and TRBJ2-2; TRBD1 might be the D (5 bases). Germline CDR1 reads GTSNPN; CDR2 reads SVGIG (reference sequence). This CDR3 spans 13 amino acids. V was clipped by 1 base and J by 7 bases, with 10 bases between them. The full variable domain, completed using reference TRBV30 and TRBJ2-2, is SQTIHQWPATLVQPVGSPLSLECTVEGTSNPNLYWYRQAAGRGLQLLFYSVGIGQISSEVPQNLSASRPQDRQFILSSKKLLLSDSGFYLCAWSEGPHGELFFGEGSRLTVL.

Regarding this clone: The sample carries other DNA sequences with the same CDR3. The V gene is TRBV7-9, the J gene TRBJ2-1; the match to TRBD1 covers 10 bases. V dropped 5 bases and J dropped 7; count of bases not matched to a gene: 5. Germline values: CDR1 SEHNR, CDR2 FQNEAQ (reference sequence). The CDR3 length is 14 residues. CDR3 sequence: CASSPRQGANEQFF. The DNA of the CDR3 is TGTGCCAGCAGCCCCCGACAGGGGGCTAATGAGCAGTTCTTC.

The V call is TRBV11-2, the J call TRBJ1-2; D remains unclear. V lost 1 base and J lost 7, with 16 bases in between. Germline CDR1 is SGHAT and CDR2 is FQNNGV. CDR3 size: 15 residues. CDR3 DNA sequence: TGTGCCAGCAGCTTAGGCCGGGCCACGGCGGGTGGCTACACCTTC. Translation: CASSLGRATAGGYTF.

The CDR3 loop is CASSLLGTGGKKLIAGESHTQYF. As DNA, the CDR3 is TGTGCCAGCAGCCTCCTCGGGACAGGGGGGAAAAAATTGATAGCGGGAGAGTCGCATACGCAGTATTTT. The J gene is TRBJ2-3, the V gene TRBV27, with 11 bases that match TRBD1. V trimming: 6 bases; J trimming: 7 bases; junction bases outside the gene matches: 33. Germline CDR1 and CDR2: MNHEY and SMNVEV (reference sequence). CDR3 length: 23 residues.